This T cell receptor (beta chain) was sequenced during a study of cytomegalovirus exposure and HLA in healthy donors. Germline CDR1 is MNHEY and CDR2 is SVGAGI. V was clipped by 8 bases and J by 3 bases; unmatched bases: 3. The CDR3 extends over 12 amino acids. The study, taken as a whole, reports: A later analysis, which compared TCR beta chains of equal frequency, found the HLA-associated ones more clonally expanded. Cytomegalovirus association was assigned to over 150 TCR beta chains.

Vbeta (60) and Jbeta (13) primers were used in the PCR. Produced via immunoSEQ multiplex PCR; TCRdb's table is partial and in-frame only. The sample yields about 130,000 clones, about 81% seen once. As regards this clone: As yet, its antigen is unknown.

The sample taken for sequencing was PBMCs. V usage is TRBV6-5 and J usage is TRBJ2-7; 8 bases agree with TRBD1. The sequence came from a woman in her forties in good health and CMV-seropositive. For the CDR3, the DNA is TGTGCCAGCGGGACAGGTTACTACGAGCAGTACTTC. As protein: CASGTGYYEQYF.